This TCR beta chain was captured by sequencing in a study of T cells in narcolepsy. Repertoires were generated with immunoSEQ multiplex PCR, while TCRdb's copy carries only in-frame clones and drops some. The sample holds tens of thousands of clones; about 79% are singletons and the top ten take roughly 0.65%. V dropped 10 bases and J dropped 4; count of bases not matched to a gene: 13. The germline gives CDR1 SGHVS, CDR2 FQNEAQ. The length of the CDR3 is 16 residues. The rearrangement joins TRBV7-8 to TRBJ2-3; 11 bases line up with TRBD2. Sequenced material: CD45RA- memory CD4+ T cells from PBMCs. The receptor was isolated from a human donor with narcolepsy. The CDR3 region is CATPLRLAGPADTQYF. The CDR3, as DNA: TGTGCCACCCCACTAAGACTAGCGGGACCGGCAGATACGCAGTATTTT.